These 30 T cell receptor beta chains were sequenced from one sample in a study of Graves' ophthalmopathy and Graves' hyperthyroidism. TCR beta CDR3 amplification used RNA transcripts. HTBI primers primed a first-round RT-PCR, and a second-round multiplex PCR followed. TCRdb re-analysed the multiplex PCR reads in MiXCR, keeping a single row per CDR3 protein. The top ten clones hold about 4.1% of a sample with 500,000 to 700,000 distinct CDR3 sequences, 35% to 45% of them seen once. Material for sequencing was peripheral blood or thyroid tissue (not recorded which). The receptors were gathered from an adult man with Graves' hyperthyroidism.

This clonotype was counted many times. The chain carries TRBV14 and TRBJ1-6, with a weak D call TRBD1 (6 bases). Germline CDR1 is SGHDN and CDR2 is FVKESK. V gave up 4 bases and J gave up 9 bases, with 13 bases separating them. The CDR3 covers 14 residues. The CDR3 DNA reads as TGTGCCAGCAGCCCGGAGGACAGATCTTCACCCCTCCACTTT. Its translation: CASSPEDRSSPLHF.

The CDR3 protein is CASSLIGGALYEQYF. Here the CDR3 DNA reads TGTGCCAGCAGCCTAATTGGGGGGGCTCTCTACGAGCAGTACTTC. The chain is built from TRBV3-1 and TRBJ2-7; D is perhaps TRBD2 (7 bases). The ends were cut back, 4 bases at V and 3 bases at J, with 16 bases in the middle. The length of the CDR3 is 15 residues. Per germline, CDR1 LGHDT and CDR2 YNNKEL (reference sequence).

This clonotype was seen at least ten times. This rearrangement joins TRBV10-3 to TRBJ1-1; the D is unclear. The germline V gene has CDR1 ENHRY and CDR2 SYGVKD. CDR3 length: 16 residues. V lost 2 bases, J lost 4 bases, and 17 bases lay in between. This chain's CDR3 is CAISEGVEEISTEAFF. The CDR3 region has the DNA TGTGCCATCAGTGAGGGGGTTGAGGAGATCTCCACTGAAGCTTTCTTT.

The V gene is TRBV11-2, the J gene TRBJ2-7, with TRBD1 as a possible D gene (5 bases). CDR1 SGHAT and CDR2 FQNNGV come from the germline V gene. CDR3 length: 13 amino acids. V lost 3 bases and J lost 6, with 12 bases in between. As DNA, the CDR3 is TGTGCCAGCAGCTTTTTCGACAGTGGCGAGCAGTACTTC. Its translation: CASSFFDSGEQYF.

The V and J genes are TRBV7-2 and TRBJ1-1; the D gene is possibly TRBD1 (5 bases). Trimming took off 3 bases at V and 7 bases at J, with 12 bases between the two ends. The CDR3 runs 13 residues. Germline CDR1 is SGHTA and CDR2 is FQGNSA. The CDR3 DNA sequence: TGTGCCAGCAGCTTGGGAGGGGATAATGAAGCTTTCTTT. Encoded protein: CASSLGGDNEAFF. The complete variable domain, with remaining parts taken from reference TRBV7-2 and TRBJ1-1, reads GAGVSQSPSNKVTEKGKDVELRCDPISGHTALYWYRQSLGQGLEFLIYFQGNSAPDKSGLPSDRFSAERTGGSVSTLTIQRTQQEDSAVYLCASSLGGDNEAFFGQGTRLTVV.

V and J are TRBV29-1 and TRBJ1-1, with 7 bases that match TRBD1. The V gene's germline CDR1 is SQVTM and CDR2 ANQGSEA. The J segment lost 3 bases and the V segment lost 8 bases, leaving 6 bases of the junction unmatched. This CDR3 is built from 12 residues. CDR3 nucleotide sequence: TGCAGCCACAGGGGAGGTTACACTGAAGCTTTCTTT. The encoded protein is CSHRGGYTEAFF.

This chain joins TRBV12-3 or TRBV12-4 and TRBJ2-7; 12 bases fit TRBD2. This CDR3 has 15 amino acids. V shed 5 bases, J shed 3 bases, and the junction held 5 bases outside the gene matches. The CDR3 protein is CASSPETSGGYEQYF. The CDR3, as DNA: TGTGCCAGCAGTCCCGAGACTAGCGGGGGCTACGAGCAGTACTTC.

Note on this clonotype: It may be a read error: a sequence one base away is much more abundant. The V and J genes are TRBV5-1 and TRBJ2-7; 9 positions match TRBD1. The V and J ends lost 3 bases and 6 bases, in that order; junction bases with no gene match: 10. This CDR3 spans 15 amino acids. Germline-derived CDR1 and CDR2 are SGHRS and YFSETQ. CDR3 nucleotide sequence: TGCGCCAGCAGCTATACCGGGACAGGGTTCGTCGAGCAGTACTTC. Residues: CASSYTGTGFVEQYF.

For this clonotype: A read error may account for a junction end that differs from germline. This sequence joins TRBV25-1 and TRBJ1-2; no reliable D call. This CDR3 region has 11 residues. Germline lookup yields CDR1 MGHDK and CDR2 SYGVNS. The CDR3 region has the DNA TGTGCCAGCAGTGGGCGGTATGGCTGCACCTTC. Residues: CASSGRYGCTF.

The rearrangement uses TRBV20-1 and TRBJ2-5; D call uncertain. The DNA end lines up better with TRBJ2-1; the J call may be wrong. This CDR3 has 13 amino acids. CDR1 DFQATT and CDR2 SNEGSKA come from the germline V gene (reference sequence). The CDR3 protein is CSARGGAYNEQFF. CDR3 nucleotides: TGCAGTGCTAGAGGAGGTGCCTACAATGAGCAGTTCTTC.

V and J are TRBV7-4 and TRBJ1-6, with D unresolved. The CDR3 totals 14 residues. The V gene's germline CDR1 is SGHVT and CDR2 SQSDAQ. V was pared by 5 bases and J by 3 bases, with 8 bases between. In DNA form, the CDR3 reads TGTGCCAGCAGCCCCGATTACTATAATTCACCCCTCCACTTT. Amino acids: CASSPDYYNSPLHF.

V usage is TRBV20-1 and J usage is TRBJ1-6; the D is unclear. Germline V CDR1 and CDR2: DFQATT, SNEGSKA (reference sequence). The V end was cut by 0 bases, the J end by 0 bases, with 9 bases between. The CDR3 has 16 residues. In DNA, the CDR3 is TGCAGTGCTAGAGACTCCGTGAGCTCCTATAATTCACCCCTCCACTTT. Protein sequence: CSARDSVSSYNSPLHF.

This clonotype was recorded many times. The gene calls are TRBV12-3 or TRBV12-4 and TRBJ2-2; 7 bases map to TRBD2. V trimming: 5 bases; J trimming: 1 base; junction bases outside the gene matches: 4. There are 15 residues in the CDR3. The CDR3 DNA follows: TGTGCCAGCAGTGGGGAGGGCAGGAACACCGGGGAGCTGTTTTTT. This translates into CASSGEGRNTGELFF.

This clonotype was counted ten times or more. The chain uses TRBV5-8 and TRBJ2-7; TRBD2 is a possible D gene (5 bases). The CDR3 spans 15 residues. The V end was cut by 4 bases, the J end by 5 bases, with 19 bases between. The germline gives CDR1 SGHTS, CDR2 YDEGEE. This chain's CDR3 is CASSVAPGRGNEQYF. Here the CDR3 DNA reads TGTGCCAGCAGCGTGGCGCCTGGACGGGGAAACGAGCAGTACTTC. The full variable domain, its missing parts supplied by reference TRBV5-8 and TRBJ2-7, is EAGVTQSPTHLIKTRGQQATLRCSPISGHTSVYWYQQALGLGLQFLLWYDEGEERNRGNFPPRFSGRQFPNYSSELNVNALELEDSALYLCASSVAPGRGNEQYFGPGTRLTVT.

The table lists this clonotype with a few counts. This chain links TRBV5-1 with TRBJ2-5; D might be TRBD2 (7 bases). This CDR3 region has 16 residues. CDR1 SGHRS and CDR2 YFSETQ come from the germline V gene. V was trimmed by 1 base and J by 2 bases, leaving 15 bases between them. DNA for the CDR3: TGCGCCAGCAGCTTGAGGGGGGGGTCCAGACAAGAGACCCAGTACTTC. This sequence encodes CASSLRGGSRQETQYF.

V and J are TRBV29-1 and TRBJ2-7; D remains ambiguous. Germline CDR1 reads SQVTM; CDR2 reads ANQGSEA. The CDR3 runs 11 residues. V shed 0 bases and J shed 5 bases, with 5 bases lying between them. This chain's CDR3 is CSVEDSHEQYF. In DNA form, the CDR3 reads TGCAGCGTTGAAGATTCCCACGAGCAGTACTTC.

This clonotype was observed many times. This chain uses TRBV6-5 with TRBJ1-5; D not certain. CDR3 length equals 12 residues. V was cut by 5 bases and J by 7 bases, with 9 bases left in between. Germline V gene sequence: CDR1 MNHEY, CDR2 SVGAGI. The CDR3 DNA reads TGTGCCAGCAGTCAAAGACTACAGCCCCAGCATTTT. This sequence encodes CASSQRLQPQHF.

This clonotype showed up just a few times. The V call is TRBV7-6, the J call TRBJ1-3; no reliable D call. Germline V gene lookup returns CDR1 SGHVS and CDR2 FNYEAQ. V was pared by 5 bases and J by 7 bases, with 12 bases between. This CDR3 is built from 13 residues. In nucleotides, the CDR3 is TGTGCCAGCAGCCCGAAAAGTCTGAACACCATATATTTT. As protein: CASSPKSLNTIYF. The entire variable domain, with the rest obtained from reference TRBV7-6 and TRBJ1-3, is as follows: GAGVSQSPRYKVTKRGQDVALRCDPISGHVSLYWYRQALGQGPEFLTYFNYEAQQDKSGLPNDRFSAERPEGSISTLTIQRTEQRDSAMYRCASSPKSLNTIYFGEGSWLTVV.

This clonotype was detected ten times or more. The genes are TRBV24-1 and TRBJ1-5; no definite D call. Per the germline V gene, CDR1 is KGHDR and CDR2 is SFDVKD. V was shortened by 4 bases and J by 6 bases, with 6 bases between the two germline ends. The CDR3 loop spans 12 amino acids. The chain's CDR3 is CATSEGAQPQHF. The DNA of the CDR3 is TGTGCCACCAGTGAAGGCGCTCAGCCCCAGCATTTT.

This chain joins TRBV29-1 and TRBJ1-2; 9 nucleotides match TRBD1. This CDR3 contains 15 residues. V shed 0 bases, J shed 8 bases, and the junction held 10 bases outside the gene matches. Germline V gene data show CDR1 as SQVTM and CDR2 as ANQGSEA. CDR3 sequence: CSVEDTDRGERGYTF. The CDR3 DNA reads TGCAGCGTTGAAGATACGGACAGGGGCGAACGAGGCTACACCTTC.

This clonotype was recorded many times. The chain is built from TRBV20-1 and TRBJ1-1; a weak D match, TRBD1 (5 bases). There are 14 residues in the CDR3. CDR1 and CDR2 (germline): DFQATT, SNEGSKA (reference sequence). V was shortened by 0 bases and J by 1 base, with 9 bases between the two germline ends. The CDR3 DNA reads as TGCAGTGCTAGAGAGGGAGGGGCGAACACTGAAGCTTTCTTT. Translating it yields CSAREGGANTEAFF.

This clonotype occurred a few times. The chain employs TRBV9 and TRBJ1-5; 7 bases align to TRBD1. V lost 4 bases to trimming and J lost 3 bases; unmatched junction nucleotides: 7. This CDR3 has 15 amino acids. Per germline, CDR1 SGDLS and CDR2 YYNGEE. CDR3 DNA sequence: TGTGCCAGCAGCCAAAGGGGGCAAGACAATCAGCCCCAGCATTTT. This translates into CASSQRGQDNQPQHF. The variable domain in full, completed from reference TRBV9 and TRBJ1-5, reads DSGVTQTPKHLITATGQRVTLRCSPRSGDLSVYWYQQSLDQGLQFLIQYYNGEERAKGNILERFSAQQFPDLHSELNLSSLELGDSALYFCASSQRGQDNQPQHFGDGTRLSIL.

This clonotype showed up many times. The chain joins TRBV9 to TRBJ2-7; TRBD1 matches 9 bases. Trimming cost V 3 bases and J 0 bases; bases outside gene matches: 16. Germline V gives CDR1 SGDLS, CDR2 YYNGEE. The CDR3 is made up of 19 amino acids. The CDR3 loop is CASSEGSGQGLASSYEQYF. CDR3 sequence (DNA): TGTGCCAGCAGCGAAGGGTCGGGACAGGGCCTCGCGAGCTCCTACGAGCAGTACTTC.

This clonotype was seen once. It may be a read error: a sequence one base away is much more abundant. V gene TRBV7-9 combines with J gene TRBJ1-2, with 9 bases matching TRBD1. This CDR3 comprises 14 residues. The V gene's germline CDR1 is SEHNR and CDR2 FQNEAQ (reference sequence). Written as DNA, the CDR3 is TGTGGCAGCAGCCTGGACAGGGGTGGCTTGGGCTACACCTTC. Translated: CGSSLDRGGLGYTF.

The chain uses TRBV7-9 and TRBJ1-6; no definite D call. The V gene's germline CDR1 is SEHNR and CDR2 FQNEAQ (reference sequence). Trimming took off 4 bases at V and 10 bases at J, with 11 bases between the two ends. CDR3 length equals 13 residues. CDR3 in amino acids: CASSSGGGSPLHF. The CDR3, as DNA: TGTGCCAGCAGCTCTGGAGGCGGATCACCCCTCCACTTT. Looking up the rest from reference TRBV7-9 and TRBJ1-6 gives the full variable domain: DTGVSQNPRHKITKRGQNVTFRCDPISEHNRLYWYRQTLGQGPEFLTYFQNEAQLEKSRLLSDRFSAERPKGSFSTLEIQRTEQGDSAMYLCASSSGGGSPLHFGNGTRLTVT.

A few counts support this clonotype. The DNA for the CDR3 is TGTGCCAGCAGCTTAGACCCTAATATAGCGGGAGGTAAAGACGAGCAGTACTTC. It yields the protein CASSLDPNIAGGKDEQYF. The chain joins TRBV7-2 to TRBJ2-7; TRBD2 agrees at 10 bases. The V and J ends lost 1 base and 5 bases, in that order; junction bases with no gene match: 14. Germline V gives CDR1 SGHTA, CDR2 FQGNSA. The CDR3 is made up of 18 amino acids.

To note about this clonotype: One junction end does not reproduce the germline sequence, and a read error may be involved. The gene calls are TRBV2 and TRBJ1-2; tentatively, D is TRBD1 (5 bases). This CDR3 contains 14 residues. Germline V CDR1 and CDR2: SNHLY, FYNNEI. The CDR3 loop is CASTERDGNYGYTF. The DNA of the CDR3 is TGTGCCAGCACCGAGAGGGACGGAAACTACGGCTACACCTTC.

Only a few counts were recorded for this clonotype. This chain uses TRBV20-1 with TRBJ1-1, with a possible D match to TRBD1 (6 bases). CDR3 length: 15 residues. Germline CDR1 is DFQATT and CDR2 is SNEGSKA (reference sequence). Trimming removed 1 base from V and 0 bases from J, with 12 bases in between. The CDR3 coding sequence is TGCAGTGCTAGAGCAATACAGGGCGTGAACACTGAAGCTTTCTTT. It yields the protein CSARAIQGVNTEAFF.

In its sample, this clonotype was seen many times. V and J are TRBV3-1 and TRBJ1-1, with D possibly TRBD1 on 5 matching bases. Germline V CDR1 and CDR2: LGHDT, YNNKEL (reference sequence). Trimming left V 0 bases short and J 1 base short, with 9 bases between. This CDR3 contains 15 residues. CDR3 DNA: TGTGCCAGCAGCCAAGAGTCAGGGACGAACACTGAAGCTTTCTTT. It is translated as CASSQESGTNTEAFF.

The V call is TRBV7-2, the J call TRBJ1-1; 10 positions match TRBD1. Germline V gene data show CDR1 as SGHTA and CDR2 as FQGNSA. The CDR3 is 15 residues long. With 3 bases clipped from V and 3 bases from J, the junction kept 4 bases outside the gene matches. The chain's CDR3 is CASSLDRGRHTEAFF. The CDR3 DNA sequence: TGTGCCAGCAGCTTGGACAGGGGGAGACACACTGAAGCTTTCTTT.